The 29 T cell receptor beta chains presented below share a single source sample, sequenced in a study of blood T cell repertoires in COVID-19. Generated by immunoSEQ multiplex PCR, the TCRdb table keeps only in-frame clones and is missing some. The sample lists about 240,000 clones; around 87% were seen once. Sequenced sample: peripheral blood. These receptors were taken from a man aged 55 to 70 who had recovered from COVID-19.

The rearrangement uses TRBV6-6 and TRBJ1-2, with D perhaps TRBD1 (5 bases). CDR3 length equals 14 residues. CDR1 is MNHNY and CDR2 is SVGAGI in the germline V gene (reference sequence). Trimming took 7 bases from V and 5 from J, leaving 17 bases between them. CDR3 protein: CASTPSLRAYGYTF. The CDR3 nucleotides read TGTGCCAGCACCCCATCACTCAGGGCTTATGGCTACACCTTC.

There are a few counts of this clone. The chain recombines TRBV5-1 with TRBJ2-2, with TRBD1 identical over 8 bases. J lost 5 bases, V lost 1 base, and 1 base had no gene match. Germline V gives CDR1 SGHRS, CDR2 YFSETQ. The CDR3 contains 14 residues. DNA of the CDR3: TGCGCCAGCAGCTTGAGGACAGGGACCGGGGAGCTGTTTTTT. It translates to CASSLRTGTGELFF.

The J gene is TRBJ1-1, the V gene TRBV20-1; tentatively, D is TRBD1 (6 bases). The germline V gene encodes CDR1 DFQATT and CDR2 SNEGSKA (reference sequence). CDR3 length: 10 amino acids. The germline V and J ends were trimmed by 8 bases and 5 bases, with 9 bases remaining between them. CDR3 DNA: TGCAGTTCAGGGGAAACTGAAGCTTTCTTT. It specifies CSSGETEAFF.

The V call is TRBV7-6, the J call TRBJ1-1; D unresolved. CDR1 is SGHVS and CDR2 is FNYEAQ in the germline V gene. The length of the CDR3 is 15 residues. The ends were cut back, 1 base at V and 1 base at J, with 10 bases in the middle. This CDR3 is CASSLVLAGNTEAFF. The CDR3 DNA reads as TGTGCCAGCAGCTTAGTCTTGGCGGGGAACACTGAAGCTTTCTTT.

The chain joins TRBV7-6 to TRBJ1-6; 7 positions agree with TRBD1. This CDR3 is built from 17 residues. CDR1 is SGHVS and CDR2 is FNYEAQ in the germline V gene. J lost 3 bases, V lost 5 bases, and 10 bases had no gene match. The CDR3 sequence is CASSQWFSGGYNSPLHF. CDR3 nucleotides: TGTGCCAGCAGCCAGTGGTTCTCAGGGGGCTATAATTCACCCCTCCACTTT.

In its sample, this clone was seen once. This rearrangement joins TRBV7-8 to TRBJ2-7, with 8 bases lining up with TRBD1. The CDR3 runs 15 residues. Germline trimming cut 3 bases from V and 1 base from J; bases unmatched to any gene: 5. From germline, CDR1 is SGHVS and CDR2 FQNEAQ. The CDR3 loop reads CASSFGQGPSYEQYF. Here the CDR3 DNA reads TGTGCCAGCAGCTTCGGACAGGGACCTTCCTACGAGCAGTACTTC.

This clone was seen just once. The chain is built from TRBV2 and TRBJ1-5, with D uncertain. Germline V CDR1 and CDR2: SNHLY, FYNNEI. The CDR3 contains 15 residues. V lost 8 bases, J lost 7 bases, and 21 bases lay in between. CDR3 in amino acids: CASSSGWSPGQPQHF. DNA for the CDR3: TGTGCCAGCTCCTCCGGTTGGAGCCCGGGGCAGCCCCAGCATTTT.

This rearrangement joins TRBV6-5 to TRBJ1-2; 9 bases line up with TRBD1. Germline CDR1 MNHEY, CDR2 SVGAGI. The length of the CDR3 is 13 residues. With V trimmed by 10 bases and J by 3 bases, 6 bases remained unmatched. The CDR3 DNA sequence: TGTGCCACCAACAGGGGGCGCGACTATGGCTACACCTTC. As protein: CATNRGRDYGYTF.

This clone came up a few times. This rearrangement joins TRBV9 to TRBJ2-2; D possibly corresponds to TRBD1 (6 bases). Germline CDR1 and CDR2: SGDLS and YYNGEE. The CDR3 totals 17 residues. Deletions cut 0 bases from V and 1 base from J, with 13 bases between. The CDR3 bases are TGTGCCAGCAGCGTAGCTCTCGGGACATTGAACACCGGGGAGCTGTTTTTT. Translated: CASSVALGTLNTGELFF.

V usage is TRBV11-2 and J usage is TRBJ2-2; D is perhaps TRBD1 (5 bases). The CDR3 runs 15 residues. Germline V gene lookup returns CDR1 SGHAT and CDR2 FQNNGV. V was trimmed by 7 bases and J by 4 bases, leaving 16 bases between them. The CDR3 reads CASTRMTVSTGELFF. CDR3 sequence (DNA): TGTGCCAGCACCCGCATGACAGTCAGCACCGGGGAGCTGTTTTTT. The full variable domain, rest sourced from reference TRBV11-2 and TRBJ2-2, is EAGVAQSPRYKIIEKRQSVAFWCNPISGHATLYWYQQILGQGPKLLIQFQNNGVVDDSQLPKDRFSAERLKGVDSTLKIQPAKLEDSAVYLCASTRMTVSTGELFFGEGSRLTVL.

The V and J genes are TRBV4-1 and TRBJ2-3, with 7 bases matching TRBD1. The CDR3 extends over 16 amino acids. Germline V CDR1 and CDR2: MGHRA, YSYEKL. The V and J ends lost 2 bases and 6 bases, in that order; junction bases with no gene match: 11. CDR3 region: CASSQLKDRRFDTQYF. Written as DNA, the CDR3 is TGCGCCAGCAGCCAACTAAAGGACAGGCGATTCGATACGCAGTATTTT.

This chain uses TRBV19 with TRBJ2-3; 11 bases are shared with TRBD2. The germline V gene encodes CDR1 LNHDA and CDR2 SQIVND (reference sequence). The CDR3 length is 21 residues. J lost 2 bases, V lost 3 bases, and 19 bases had no gene match. CDR3 DNA sequence: TGTGCCAGTAGTATCCTCGAACCCTTAGCGGGGGGGCCCCGGGCCACAGATACGCAGTATTTT. Its translation: CASSILEPLAGGPRATDTQYF.

J is TRBJ1-5 and V is TRBV6-1; maybe TRBD1 (5 bases). The CDR3 loop spans 16 amino acids. Germline V gene lookup returns CDR1 MNHNS and CDR2 SASEGT. V lost 2 bases and J lost 0, with 11 bases in between. CDR3 DNA sequence: TGTGCCAGCAGTGAACTTCGACAGAATAGCAATCAGCCCCAGCATTTT. Its translation is CASSELRQNSNQPQHF.

This rearrangement joins TRBV19 to TRBJ2-7; 8 bases fit TRBD1. V gave up 4 bases and J gave up 0 bases; unmatched junction bases: 2. Germline assignment: CDR1 LNHDA and CDR2 SQIVND (reference sequence). CDR3 length equals 14 residues. The CDR3 reads CASSTGGSSYEQYF. The CDR3 coding sequence is TGTGCCAGTAGTACAGGGGGCAGCTCCTACGAGCAGTACTTC.

Turning to this clone: The sample has other DNA sequences that encode this CDR3 too. The J gene is TRBJ1-6, the V gene TRBV5-4; 7 nucleotides agree with TRBD1. The V and J ends lost 0 bases and 2 bases, in that order; junction bases with no gene match: 2. Germline V lookup: CDR1 SGHNT, CDR2 YYREEE (reference sequence). The CDR3 spans 16 residues. In DNA form, the CDR3 reads TGTGCCAGCAGCTTGGGTGGGACAGCCTATAATTCACCCCTCCACTTT. This sequence encodes CASSLGGTAYNSPLHF.

This chain uses TRBV5-6 with TRBJ1-5; TRBD1 might be the D (5 bases). The ends were cut back, 1 base at V and 3 bases at J, with 11 bases in the middle. Germline V gene sequence: CDR1 SGHDT, CDR2 YYEEEE. CDR3 length: 15 amino acids. CDR3 coding DNA: TGTGCCAGCAGCTTGTTCATGACAGACAATCAGCCCCAGCATTTT. Translation gives CASSLFMTDNQPQHF.

The rearrangement uses TRBV18 and TRBJ1-1, with 8 bases that match TRBD1. The CDR3 is 15 residues long. In germline, CDR1 is KGHSH, CDR2 LQKENI. V lost 6 bases and J lost 0; bases outside the gene matches: 6. The CDR3 DNA reads TGTGCCAGCTCGTTGGGACAGGTGATGAACACTGAAGCTTTCTTT. Protein: CASSLGQVMNTEAFF.

This clone was recorded at least ten times. V usage is TRBV3-1 (or the pseudogene TRBV3-2) and J usage is TRBJ1-4; 7 bases are a match to TRBD1. CDR1 is LGHDT and CDR2 is YNNKEL in the germline V gene (reference sequence). This CDR3 is built from 14 residues. The V gene end was trimmed by 2 bases and the J gene end by 6 bases; junction bases not matched to a gene: 3. CDR3 coding DNA: TGTGCCAGCAGCCAAACAGGGGTCTATGAAAAACTGTTTTTT. Encoded protein: CASSQTGVYEKLFF.

This chain uses TRBV27 with TRBJ2-7; 9 nucleotides match TRBD2. J was trimmed by 3 bases and V by 4 bases; bases with no gene match: 7. Per the germline V gene, CDR1 is MNHEY and CDR2 is SMNVEV (reference sequence). The CDR3 has 15 amino acids. CDR3 region: CASSSIAGDYYEQYF. CDR3 coding DNA: TGTGCCAGCAGTTCAATAGCGGGGGACTACTACGAGCAGTACTTC.

The chain recombines TRBV2 with TRBJ2-4; tentative D call: TRBD2 (6 bases). The CDR3 covers 15 residues. The germline V gene encodes CDR1 SNHLY and CDR2 FYNNEI. The ends were cut back, 6 bases at V and 0 bases at J, with 12 bases in the middle. In nucleotides, the CDR3 is TGTGCCAGCAGGGAGGAGGGACTAGCCAAAAACATTCAGTACTTC. This codes for CASREEGLAKNIQYF.

In the case of this clone: One junction end does not reproduce the germline sequence, and a read error may be involved. This chain joins TRBV5-1 and TRBJ1-2; D might be TRBD1 (6 bases). CDR3 size: 15 residues. Germline V gives CDR1 SGHRS, CDR2 YFSETQ. This CDR3 is CAGSLSGGRTRSYTF. For the CDR3, the DNA is TGCGCCGGCAGCTTGAGCGGGGGGCGAACTAGGAGCTACACCTTC.

This clone was counted a single time. V is TRBV10-3 and J is TRBJ2-2; D remains ambiguous. The CDR3 consists of 13 residues. Germline V gives CDR1 ENHRY, CDR2 SYGVKD. V was cut by 3 bases and J by 5 bases, with 7 bases left in between. DNA of the CDR3: TGTGCCATCAGTGAATGGCCAACCGGGGAGCTGTTTTTT. This codes for CAISEWPTGELFF.

The chain uses TRBV10-3 and TRBJ1-3, with D tentatively TRBD1 (5 bases). The CDR3 contains 16 residues. Deletions cut 11 bases from V and 3 bases from J, with 23 bases between. CDR1 and CDR2 from the germline V gene are ENHRY and SYGVKD. CDR3 coding DNA: TGTGCCCCCCCGATGGGGCCTCCCTGCTGTGGAAACACCATATATTTT. Protein product: CAPPMGPPCCGNTIYF.

The genes are TRBV30 and TRBJ1-6; D call uncertain. The germline V gene has CDR1 GTSNPN and CDR2 SVGIG (reference sequence). CDR3 length: 14 amino acids. Between the trimmed V and J ends, which lost 2 bases and 8 bases, there was a span of 13 bases. The CDR3, as DNA: TGTGCCTGGAGTTATCTGCTGACTGATTCACCCCTCCACTTT. Translated: CAWSYLLTDSPLHF.

The rearrangement uses TRBV6-5 and TRBJ2-4; D might be TRBD2 (7 bases). CDR1 MNHEY and CDR2 SVGAGI come from the germline V gene. V lost 6 bases, J lost 8 bases, and 20 bases lay in between. This CDR3 region has 15 residues. Here the CDR3 reads CASRVPTRGRDIQYF. CDR3 DNA sequence: TGTGCCAGCAGGGTACCGACGCGGGGGCGGGACATTCAGTACTTC.

This rearrangement joins TRBV4-2 to TRBJ2-3; 12 bases agree with TRBD2. Looked up from germline, CDR1 is LGHNA and CDR2 is YNFKEQ. The CDR3 is 16 amino acids. Trimming removed 0 bases from V and 10 bases from J; junction bases left unmatched: 8. Here the CDR3 DNA reads TGTGCCAGCAGCCAAGATTGGCTAGCGGGGGGGAAAGCGCAGTATTTT. Amino acid sequence: CASSQDWLAGGKAQYF.

The rearrangement joins TRBV4-2 to TRBJ1-4; TRBD1 matches 9 bases. V was clipped by 0 bases and J by 5 bases; unmatched bases: 10. Germline CDR1 LGHNA, CDR2 YNFKEQ. The CDR3 spans 18 residues. CDR3: CASSQDPLIGTGNEKLFF. The DNA for the CDR3 is TGTGCCAGCAGCCAAGATCCCTTAATCGGGACAGGGAATGAAAAACTGTTTTTT.

This clone was detected only a few times. V and J are TRBV6-6 and TRBJ2-7; D may be TRBD1 (6 bases). Trimming removed 6 bases at V and 3 bases at J, with 12 bases between. Germline CDR1 is MNHNY and CDR2 is SVGAGI (reference sequence). The CDR3 extends over 13 amino acids. The CDR3, as DNA: TGTGCCAGCAGCCCGGGGACAAACTACGAGCAGTACGTC. It codes for CASSPGTNYEQYV.

The V and J genes are TRBV18 and TRBJ2-5, with TRBD2 matching over 12 bases. Trimming removed 3 bases from V and 5 bases from J; junction bases left unmatched: 4. This CDR3 spans 15 amino acids. CDR1 KGHSH and CDR2 LQKENI come from the germline V gene. Here the CDR3 reads CASSPPGLAGETQYF. In nucleotides, the CDR3 is TGTGCCAGCTCACCCCCAGGACTAGCGGGGGAGACCCAGTACTTC.